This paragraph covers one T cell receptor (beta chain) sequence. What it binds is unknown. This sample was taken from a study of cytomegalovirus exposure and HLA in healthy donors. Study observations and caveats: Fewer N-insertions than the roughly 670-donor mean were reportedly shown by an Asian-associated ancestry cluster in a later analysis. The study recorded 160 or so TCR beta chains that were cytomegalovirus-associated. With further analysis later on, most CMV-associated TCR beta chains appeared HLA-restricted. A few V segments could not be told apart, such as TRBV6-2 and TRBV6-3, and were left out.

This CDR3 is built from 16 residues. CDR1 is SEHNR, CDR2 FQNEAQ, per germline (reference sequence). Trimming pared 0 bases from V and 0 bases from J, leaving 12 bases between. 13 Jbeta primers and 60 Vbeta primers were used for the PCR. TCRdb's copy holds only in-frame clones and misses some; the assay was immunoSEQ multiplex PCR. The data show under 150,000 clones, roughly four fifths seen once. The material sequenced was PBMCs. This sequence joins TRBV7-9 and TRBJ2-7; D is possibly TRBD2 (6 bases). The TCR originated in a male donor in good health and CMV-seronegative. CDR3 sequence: CASSLAGDFSSYEQYF. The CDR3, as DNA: TGTGCCAGCAGCTTAGCGGGGGACTTCAGCTCCTACGAGCAGTACTTC.